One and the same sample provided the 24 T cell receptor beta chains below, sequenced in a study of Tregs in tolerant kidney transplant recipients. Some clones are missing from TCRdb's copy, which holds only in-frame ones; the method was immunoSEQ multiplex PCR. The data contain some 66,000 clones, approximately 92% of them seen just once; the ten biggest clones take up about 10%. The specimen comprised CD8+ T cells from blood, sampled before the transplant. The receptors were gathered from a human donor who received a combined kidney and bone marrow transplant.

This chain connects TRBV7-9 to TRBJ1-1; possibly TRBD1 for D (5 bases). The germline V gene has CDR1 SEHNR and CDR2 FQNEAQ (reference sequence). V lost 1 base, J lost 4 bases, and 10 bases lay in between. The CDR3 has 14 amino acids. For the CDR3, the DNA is TGTGCCAGCAGCTTAGTTTTGGGGGGCACTGAAGCTTTCTTT. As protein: CASSLVLGGTEAFF.

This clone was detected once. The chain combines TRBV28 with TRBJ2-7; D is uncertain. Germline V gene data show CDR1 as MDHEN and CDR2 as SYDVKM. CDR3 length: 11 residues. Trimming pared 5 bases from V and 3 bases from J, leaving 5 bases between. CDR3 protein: CASSRSYEQYF. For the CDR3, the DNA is TGTGCCAGCAGTCGCAGCTACGAGCAGTACTTC. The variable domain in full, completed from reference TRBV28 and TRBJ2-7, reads DVKVTQSSRYLVKRTGEKVFLECVQDMDHENMFWYRQDPGLGLRLIYFSYDVKMKEKGDIPEGYSVSREKKERFSLILESASTNQTSMYLCASSRSYEQYFGPGTRLTVT.

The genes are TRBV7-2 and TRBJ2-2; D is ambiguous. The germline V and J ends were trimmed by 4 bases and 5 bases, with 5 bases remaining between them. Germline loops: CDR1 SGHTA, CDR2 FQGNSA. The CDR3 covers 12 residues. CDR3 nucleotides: TGTGCCAGCAGCTATTATACCGGGGAGCTGTTTTTT. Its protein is CASSYYTGELFF.

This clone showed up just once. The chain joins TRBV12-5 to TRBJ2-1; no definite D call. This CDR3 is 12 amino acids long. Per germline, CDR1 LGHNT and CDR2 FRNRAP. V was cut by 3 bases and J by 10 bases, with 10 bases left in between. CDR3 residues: CASGLLPVEQFF. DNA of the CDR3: TGTGCTAGTGGTTTACTGCCGGTAGAGCAGTTCTTC.

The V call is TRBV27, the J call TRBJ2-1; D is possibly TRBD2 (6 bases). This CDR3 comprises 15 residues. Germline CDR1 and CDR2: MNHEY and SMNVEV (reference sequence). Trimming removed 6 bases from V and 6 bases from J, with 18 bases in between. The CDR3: CASSNLVLAPNEQFF. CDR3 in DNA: TGTGCCAGCAGCAACCTCGTACTAGCTCCCAATGAGCAGTTCTTC.

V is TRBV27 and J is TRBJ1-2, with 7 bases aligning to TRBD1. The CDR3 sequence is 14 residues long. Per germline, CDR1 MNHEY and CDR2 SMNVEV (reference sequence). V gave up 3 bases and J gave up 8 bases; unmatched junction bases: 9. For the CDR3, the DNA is TGTGCCAGCAGTTTCCGACAGGGAGGAACCGGCTACACCTTC. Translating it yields CASSFRQGGTGYTF.

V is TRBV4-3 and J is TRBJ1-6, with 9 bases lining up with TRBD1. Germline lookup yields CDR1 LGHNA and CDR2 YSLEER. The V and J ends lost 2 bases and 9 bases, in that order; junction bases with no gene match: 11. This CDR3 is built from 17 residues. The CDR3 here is CASSQFLHRGLFSPLHF. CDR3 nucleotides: TGCGCCAGCAGCCAATTCCTTCACAGGGGGCTCTTTTCACCCCTCCACTTT.

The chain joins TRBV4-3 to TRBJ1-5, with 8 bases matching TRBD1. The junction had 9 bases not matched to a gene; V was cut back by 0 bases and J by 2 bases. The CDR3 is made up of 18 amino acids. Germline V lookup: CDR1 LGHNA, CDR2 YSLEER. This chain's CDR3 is CASSQDPQGAMGNQPQHF. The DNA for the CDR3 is TGCGCCAGCAGCCAAGATCCCCAGGGGGCTATGGGCAATCAGCCCCAGCATTTT.

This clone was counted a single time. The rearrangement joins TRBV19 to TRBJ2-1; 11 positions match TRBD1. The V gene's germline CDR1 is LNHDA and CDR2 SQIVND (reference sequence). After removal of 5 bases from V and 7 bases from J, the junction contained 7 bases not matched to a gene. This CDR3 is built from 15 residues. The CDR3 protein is CASSPRTGGFNEQFF. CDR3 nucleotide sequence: TGTGCCAGTAGTCCGAGGACAGGGGGCTTTAATGAGCAGTTCTTC.

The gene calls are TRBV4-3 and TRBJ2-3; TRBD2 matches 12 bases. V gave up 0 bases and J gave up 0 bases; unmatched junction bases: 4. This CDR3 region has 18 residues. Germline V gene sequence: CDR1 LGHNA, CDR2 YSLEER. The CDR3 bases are TGCGCCAGCAGCCAAGAAACTAGCGGGGGGCCTAGCACAGATACGCAGTATTTT. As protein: CASSQETSGGPSTDTQYF.

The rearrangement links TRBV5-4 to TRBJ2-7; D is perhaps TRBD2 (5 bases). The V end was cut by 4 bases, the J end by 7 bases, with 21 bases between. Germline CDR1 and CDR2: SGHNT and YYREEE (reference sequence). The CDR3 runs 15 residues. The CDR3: CASSLDSTNTGEQYF. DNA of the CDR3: TGTGCCAGCAGCCTGGACTCCACGAATACCGGGGAGCAGTACTTC.

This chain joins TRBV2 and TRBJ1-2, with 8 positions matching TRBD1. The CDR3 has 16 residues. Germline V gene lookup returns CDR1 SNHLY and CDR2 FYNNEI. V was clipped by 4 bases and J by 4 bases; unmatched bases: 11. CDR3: CASSASQGAPLYGYTF. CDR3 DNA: TGTGCCAGCAGTGCCTCCCAGGGGGCGCCTCTCTATGGCTACACCTTC. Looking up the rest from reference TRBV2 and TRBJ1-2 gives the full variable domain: EPEVTQTPSHQVTQMGQEVILRCVPISNHLYFYWYRQILGQKVEFLVSFYNNEISEKSEIFDDQFSVERPDGSNFTLKIRSTKLEDSAMYFCASSASQGAPLYGYTFGSGTRLTVV.

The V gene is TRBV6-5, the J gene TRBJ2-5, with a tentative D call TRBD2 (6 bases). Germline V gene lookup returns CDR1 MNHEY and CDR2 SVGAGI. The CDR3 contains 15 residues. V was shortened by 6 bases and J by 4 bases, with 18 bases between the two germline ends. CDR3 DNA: TGTGCCAGCAGACTGACCGGGAGCGCAGGAGAGACCCAGTACTTC. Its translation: CASRLTGSAGETQYF.

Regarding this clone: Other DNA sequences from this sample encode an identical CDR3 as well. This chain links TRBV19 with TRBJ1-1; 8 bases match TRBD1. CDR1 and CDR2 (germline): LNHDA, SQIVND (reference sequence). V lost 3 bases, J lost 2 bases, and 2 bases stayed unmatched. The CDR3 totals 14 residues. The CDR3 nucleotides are TGTGCCAGTAGTATCGGACAGGGAAACACTGAAGCTTTCTTT. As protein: CASSIGQGNTEAFF.

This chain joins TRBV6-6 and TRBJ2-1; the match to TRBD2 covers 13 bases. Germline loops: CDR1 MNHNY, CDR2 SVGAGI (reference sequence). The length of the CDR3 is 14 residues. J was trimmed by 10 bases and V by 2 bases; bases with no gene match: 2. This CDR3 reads CASSYPGLAGEQFF. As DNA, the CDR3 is TGTGCCAGCAGTTACCCGGGACTAGCGGGAGAGCAGTTCTTC.

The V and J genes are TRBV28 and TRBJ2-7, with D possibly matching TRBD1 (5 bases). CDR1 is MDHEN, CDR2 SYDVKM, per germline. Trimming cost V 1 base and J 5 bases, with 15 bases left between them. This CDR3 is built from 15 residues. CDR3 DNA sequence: TGTGCCAGCAGTTTATCCCCGCAAGGGGCGAACGAGCAGTACTTC. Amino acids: CASSLSPQGANEQYF.

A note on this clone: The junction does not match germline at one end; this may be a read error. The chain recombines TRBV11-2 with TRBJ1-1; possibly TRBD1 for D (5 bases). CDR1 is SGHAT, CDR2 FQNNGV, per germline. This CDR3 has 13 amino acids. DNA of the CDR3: TGTGCCAGCAGCTTAGGACAGAACGCTGAAGCTTTCTTT. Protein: CASSLGQNAEAFF.

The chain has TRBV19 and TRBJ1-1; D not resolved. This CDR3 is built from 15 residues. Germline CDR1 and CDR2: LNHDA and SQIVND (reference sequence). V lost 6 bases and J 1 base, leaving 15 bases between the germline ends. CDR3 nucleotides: TGTGCCAGTAGCGCCGGTGAAAGTTCGAACACTGAAGCTTTCTTT. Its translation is CASSAGESSNTEAFF.

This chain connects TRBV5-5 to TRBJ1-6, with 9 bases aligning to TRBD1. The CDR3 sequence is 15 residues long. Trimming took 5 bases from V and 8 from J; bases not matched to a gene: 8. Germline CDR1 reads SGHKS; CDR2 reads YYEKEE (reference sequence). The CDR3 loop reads CASSRDREVDSPLHF. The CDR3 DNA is TGTGCCAGCAGTAGGGACAGGGAGGTTGATTCACCCCTCCACTTT. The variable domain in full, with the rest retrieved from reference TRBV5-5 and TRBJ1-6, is DAGVTQSPTHLIKTRGQQVTLRCSPISGHKSVSWYQQVLGQGPQFIFQYYEKEERGRGNFPDRFSARQFPNYSSELNVNALLLGDSALYLCASSRDREVDSPLHFGNGTRLTVT.

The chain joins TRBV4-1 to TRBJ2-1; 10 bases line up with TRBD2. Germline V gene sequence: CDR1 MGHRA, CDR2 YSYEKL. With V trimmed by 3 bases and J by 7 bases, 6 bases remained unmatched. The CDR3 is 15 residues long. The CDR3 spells CASSQQRGGRNEQFF. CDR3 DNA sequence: TGCGCCAGCAGCCAGCAGCGGGGGGGCCGAAATGAGCAGTTCTTC.

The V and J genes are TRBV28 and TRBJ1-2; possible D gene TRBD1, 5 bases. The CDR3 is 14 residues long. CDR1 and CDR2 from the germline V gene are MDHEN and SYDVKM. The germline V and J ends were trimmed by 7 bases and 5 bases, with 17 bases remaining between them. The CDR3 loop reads CASTPGYPRYGYTF. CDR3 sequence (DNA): TGTGCCAGCACCCCAGGGTATCCTCGATATGGCTACACCTTC.

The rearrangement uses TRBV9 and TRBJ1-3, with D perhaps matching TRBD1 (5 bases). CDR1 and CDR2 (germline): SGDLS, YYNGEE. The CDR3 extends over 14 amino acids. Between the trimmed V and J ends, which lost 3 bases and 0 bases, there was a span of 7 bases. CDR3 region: CASSEGVSGNTIYF. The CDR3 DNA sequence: TGTGCCAGCAGCGAAGGGGTCTCTGGAAACACCATATATTTT.

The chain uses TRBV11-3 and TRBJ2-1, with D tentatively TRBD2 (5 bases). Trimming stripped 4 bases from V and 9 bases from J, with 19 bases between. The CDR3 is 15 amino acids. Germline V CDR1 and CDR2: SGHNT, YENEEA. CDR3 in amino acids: CASSSREAGQLEQFF. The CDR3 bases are TGTGCCAGCAGCTCACGGGAAGCAGGCCAGCTTGAGCAGTTCTTC.

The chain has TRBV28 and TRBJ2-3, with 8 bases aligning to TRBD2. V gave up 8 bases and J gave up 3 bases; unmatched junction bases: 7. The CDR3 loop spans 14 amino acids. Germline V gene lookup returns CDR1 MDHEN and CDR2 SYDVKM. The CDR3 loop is CASLPGGRTDTQYF. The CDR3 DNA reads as TGTGCCAGCCTTCCGGGGGGGCGGACAGATACGCAGTATTTT.